Presented here are 27 T cell receptor beta chains from one specimen sequenced in a study of T-cell memory formation after mild COVID-19. TCRdb re-called the 5' RACE reads through MiXCR, storing one row per CDR3 protein. The sample comprises about 400,000 distinct CDR3 sequences, roughly 17% of which are singletons, and around a fifth rests with the top ten. Sequenced input: PBMCs or a T cell subset sorted from them (not recorded which). The receptors originated from a man aged 18 to 30 who had mild COVID-19 (a few samples of this study predate the infection). Cell type and time point are not known.

This clonotype was seen once. The V call is TRBV5-1, the J call TRBJ2-5; 10 nucleotides agree with TRBD1. This CDR3 is built from 15 residues. Germline CDR1 and CDR2: SGHRS and YFSETQ. V dropped 4 bases and J dropped 4; count of bases not matched to a gene: 7. Here the CDR3 reads CASSPRTGGGETQYF. The CDR3 bases are TGCGCCAGCAGCCCGAGGACAGGGGGAGGAGAGACCCAGTACTTC.

DNA for the CDR3: TGTGCCAGCAGCCGGGAGTTCGGATCGGCCCAGTACTTC. It specifies CASSREFGSAQYF. This chain connects TRBV14 to TRBJ2-5; TRBD2 might be the D (5 bases). CDR1 is SGHDN and CDR2 is FVKESK in the germline V gene. V was pared by 4 bases and J by 9 bases, with 15 bases between. The CDR3 contains 13 residues.

This clonotype was counted only a few times. The genes are TRBV6-5 and TRBJ1-5; TRBD1 matches 7 bases. In germline, CDR1 is MNHEY, CDR2 SVGAGI. V gave up 5 bases and J gave up 5 bases; unmatched junction bases: 6. The CDR3 loop spans 14 amino acids. The CDR3 here is CASSRRDSDQPQHF. The CDR3 DNA reads TGTGCCAGCAGTAGACGGGACAGCGATCAGCCCCAGCATTTT.

The chain carries TRBV20-1 and TRBJ2-2; TRBD2 aligns across 8 bases. CDR3 size: 18 residues. V lost 1 base, J lost 0 bases, and 10 bases stayed unmatched. Germline CDR1 and CDR2: DFQATT and SNEGSKA (reference sequence). This chain's CDR3 is CSARGGGGTPANTGELFF. CDR3 bases: TGCAGTGCTAGAGGAGGCGGGGGGACACCTGCGAACACCGGGGAGCTGTTTTTT.

This chain connects TRBV6-4 to TRBJ2-6; D gene uncertain. From germline, CDR1 is MRHNA and CDR2 SNTAGT. V lost 0 bases to trimming and J lost 4 bases, with 10 bases between them. The CDR3 is 16 amino acids. The CDR3 DNA sequence: TGTGCCAGCAGTGACTCGAGTGGGGTCGGGGCCAACGTCCTGACTTTC. Its protein is CASSDSSGVGANVLTF.

This clonotype was found a few times. The J gene is TRBJ2-7, the V gene TRBV5-1; TRBD1 matches at 8 bases. V was pared by 0 bases and J by 6 bases, with 2 bases of the junction left unmatched. Germline V gene lookup returns CDR1 SGHRS and CDR2 YFSETQ. This CDR3 has 13 residues. This CDR3 is CASSLGQGAEQYV. The CDR3, as DNA: TGCGCCAGCAGCTTGGGGCAGGGGGCCGAGCAGTACGTC.

The sample holds a few counts of this clonotype. The genes are TRBV7-2 and TRBJ2-1; 14 bases fit TRBD2. CDR1 SGHTA and CDR2 FQGNSA come from the germline V gene. V dropped 3 bases and J dropped 5; count of bases not matched to a gene: 6. The CDR3 covers 17 residues. In DNA form, the CDR3 reads TGTGCCAGCAGCTTCGGTGGACTAGCGGGGGGACACAATGAGCAGTTCTTC. Amino acid sequence: CASSFGGLAGGHNEQFF.

V usage is TRBV28 and J usage is TRBJ1-5; D is ambiguous. This CDR3 spans 17 amino acids. Trimming stripped 3 bases from V and 5 bases from J, with 20 bases between. Germline CDR1 and CDR2: MDHEN and SYDVKM. CDR3 bases: TGTGCCAGCAGTTTCGTTGGGTACGGCTGGAGTGATCAGCCCCAGCATTTT. Translated, it gives CASSFVGYGWSDQPQHF.

This chain connects TRBV9 to TRBJ2-3; 8 bases are a match to TRBD1. Germline loops: CDR1 SGDLS, CDR2 YYNGEE. The CDR3 totals 17 residues. V shed 7 bases and J 0 bases; nucleotides not matched to a gene: 13. The CDR3 here is CASSRERQGTSTDTQYF. The CDR3 DNA reads TGTGCCAGCTCGCGAGAGAGACAGGGGACTAGCACAGATACGCAGTATTTT.

This clonotype was seen a single time. The J gene is TRBJ2-5, the V gene TRBV13, with D unresolved. This CDR3 has 14 residues. Trimming shortened V by 3 bases and J by 3 bases, and 11 bases separated the two germline ends. Per germline, CDR1 PRHDT and CDR2 FYEKMQ (reference sequence). This chain's CDR3 is CASSFGQNKETQYF. As DNA, the CDR3 is TGTGCCAGCAGCTTCGGCCAGAACAAAGAGACCCAGTACTTC.

The chain joins TRBV4-2 to TRBJ2-5; 12 bases are shared with TRBD1. CDR3 length: 16 residues. V was pared by 3 bases and J by 4 bases, with 6 bases of the junction left unmatched. Germline CDR1 is LGHNA and CDR2 is YNFKEQ. In DNA, the CDR3 is TGTGCCAGCAGCCACCCTACGGGACAGGGGGCAGAGACCCAGTACTTC. It specifies CASSHPTGQGAETQYF.

The chain has TRBV5-1 and TRBJ2-5, with D unresolved. V was shortened by 0 bases and J by 5 bases, with 14 bases between the two germline ends. The CDR3 has 15 residues. CDR1 and CDR2 (germline): SGHRS, YFSETQ. DNA for the CDR3: TGCGCCAGCAGCTTGGACCACAACGGGTTTGAGACCCAGTACTTC. The encoded protein is CASSLDHNGFETQYF.

This chain links TRBV6-5 with TRBJ2-7, with a weak D call TRBD1 (5 bases). The CDR3 covers 14 residues. The V end lost 5 bases, the J end lost 5 bases, and 16 bases lay between the germline ends. The germline V gene has CDR1 MNHEY and CDR2 SVGAGI. The CDR3 spells CASSPRQRLDEQYF. CDR3 DNA sequence: TGTGCCAGCAGTCCCAGACAGAGGCTCGACGAGCAGTACTTC.

The chain links TRBV10-3 to TRBJ2-7; possible D gene TRBD1, 5 bases. Between the trimmed V and J ends, which lost 2 bases and 5 bases, there was a span of 10 bases. The CDR3 is 13 residues long. Germline loops: CDR1 ENHRY, CDR2 SYGVKD. As DNA, the CDR3 is TGTGCCATCAGTGAGAGGGGTCAGGACGAGCAGTACGTC. Translation gives CAISERGQDEQYV.

This clonotype was seen a handful of times. This sequence joins TRBV7-2 and TRBJ1-1; 7 bases fit TRBD1. Germline V gene data show CDR1 as SGHTA and CDR2 as FQGNSA. This CDR3 spans 11 amino acids. V shed 5 bases, J shed 8 bases, and the junction held 2 bases outside the gene matches. The CDR3 protein is CASSKQGEAFF. In DNA form, the CDR3 reads TGTGCCAGCAGCAAACAGGGGGAAGCTTTCTTT.

The chain carries TRBV12-3 or TRBV12-4 and TRBJ1-2; maybe TRBD1 (6 bases). Trimming took 6 bases from V and 2 from J, leaving 10 bases between them. The CDR3 is 13 amino acids. The CDR3, as DNA: TGTGCCAGCAGAGGACAGAACAACTATGGCTACACCTTC. Protein product: CASRGQNNYGYTF.

This clonotype was counted between two and nine times. This sequence joins TRBV28 and TRBJ1-2; 8 positions agree with TRBD1. The trim removed 8 bases at V and 6 bases at J, leaving 14 bases unmatched. The length of the CDR3 is 15 residues. CDR1 is MDHEN and CDR2 is SYDVKM in the germline V gene. The CDR3 loop reads CASRPAGQGEDGYTF. CDR3 in DNA: TGTGCCAGCCGCCCCGCCGGACAGGGTGAGGATGGCTACACCTTC.

The table lists this clonotype with a few counts. This chain connects TRBV7-2 to TRBJ2-3; possibly TRBD2 for D (7 bases). The germline V gene encodes CDR1 SGHTA and CDR2 FQGNSA. V lost 3 bases to trimming and J lost 2 bases, with 15 bases between them. The CDR3 has 16 residues. The chain's CDR3 is CASSFFGGGDTDTQYF. The CDR3 DNA reads as TGTGCCAGCAGCTTTTTTGGGGGGGGCGACACAGATACGCAGTATTTT.

This clonotype turned up a few times. The chain recombines TRBV7-9 with TRBJ2-7, with 10 bases lining up with TRBD2. CDR1 and CDR2 from the germline V gene are SEHNR and FQNEAQ (reference sequence). V trimming: 1 base; J trimming: 9 bases; junction bases outside the gene matches: 9. CDR3 length equals 15 residues. This CDR3 reads CASSLGTSGLGGQYV. The CDR3 bases are TGTGCCAGCAGCTTAGGGACTAGCGGACTCGGAGGGCAGTACGTC.

This clonotype was seen repeatedly, ten times or more. The rearrangement uses TRBV5-1 and TRBJ2-5; the D gene is possibly TRBD2 (6 bases). Germline CDR1 SGHRS, CDR2 YFSETQ. V lost 3 bases, J lost 2 bases, and 11 bases lay in between. The CDR3 loop spans 14 amino acids. The CDR3 region is CASSSGLQQETQYF. CDR3 sequence (DNA): TGCGCCAGCAGCTCGGGACTTCAGCAAGAGACCCAGTACTTC.

The rearrangement uses TRBV6-5 and TRBJ2-7; D not resolved. Trimming pared 2 bases from V and 6 bases from J, leaving 5 bases between. The CDR3 is made up of 11 amino acids. In germline, CDR1 is MNHEY, CDR2 SVGAGI. CDR3: CASSYGGEQYV. CDR3 DNA sequence: TGTGCCAGCAGTTACGGTGGCGAGCAGTACGTC.

This clonotype was observed a few times. J is TRBJ2-6 and V is TRBV5-1; D gene ambiguous. The germline V gene encodes CDR1 SGHRS and CDR2 YFSETQ. CDR3 length: 18 amino acids. V gave up 0 bases and J gave up 0 bases, with 13 bases separating them. For the CDR3, the DNA is TGCGCCAGCAGCTTGGCTAGTGACGGATACTCTGGGGCCAACGTCCTGACTTTC. Encoded protein: CASSLASDGYSGANVLTF.

This clonotype has more than one count but fewer than ten. The chain combines TRBV28 with TRBJ2-7, with D possibly being TRBD1 or TRBD2 (5 bases each). Per the germline V gene, CDR1 is MDHEN and CDR2 is SYDVKM. The V gene lost 7 bases and the J gene lost 3 bases, with 10 bases spanning the gap. The CDR3 loop spans 12 amino acids. In DNA form, the CDR3 reads TGTGCCAGCACCTGGGACCTCTACGAGCAGTACGTC. Protein product: CASTWDLYEQYV.

This chain joins TRBV6-6 and TRBJ2-2, with 7 bases matching TRBD1. The trim removed 2 bases at V and 7 bases at J, leaving 10 bases unmatched. The CDR3 extends over 16 amino acids. The germline CDR1 and CDR2 sequences are MNHNY and SVGAGI (reference sequence). In DNA, the CDR3 is TGTGCCAGCAGTTACCAACCGGACAGGAGGCTCGGGGAGCTGTTTTTT. Amino acid sequence: CASSYQPDRRLGELFF.

The chain is built from TRBV4-3 and TRBJ1-5; D is ambiguous. The CDR3 loop spans 15 amino acids. Germline lookup yields CDR1 LGHNA and CDR2 YSLEER. Trimming shortened V by 0 bases and J by 7 bases, and 13 bases separated the two germline ends. CDR3 coding DNA: TGCGCCAGCAGCCAAGATTCAGGAGGATACCAGCCCCAGCATTTT. It specifies CASSQDSGGYQPQHF.

There are a few counts of this clonotype. The chain employs TRBV30 and TRBJ1-1, with D maybe TRBD1 (5 bases). Trimming left V 0 bases short and J 5 bases short, with 13 bases between. Looked up from germline, CDR1 is GTSNPN and CDR2 is SVGIG (reference sequence). The CDR3 contains 14 residues. The CDR3 sequence: CAWSVGIRGTEAFF. The CDR3 DNA is TGTGCCTGGAGTGTCGGAATCCGGGGGACTGAAGCTTTCTTT. The full variable domain, completed using reference TRBV30 and TRBJ1-1, is SQTIHQWPATLVQPVGSPLSLECTVEGTSNPNLYWYRQAAGRGLQLLFYSVGIGQISSEVPQNLSASRPQDRQFILSSKKLLLSDSGFYLCAWSVGIRGTEAFFGQGTRLTVV.

J is TRBJ1-5 and V is TRBV20-1, with D maybe TRBD1 (6 bases). V gave up 4 bases and J gave up 1 base, with 14 bases separating them. CDR1 is DFQATT, CDR2 SNEGSKA, per germline (reference sequence). The CDR3 contains 15 residues. The CDR3 reads CSATTRGTSNQPQHF. The CDR3 bases are TGCAGTGCTACGACCAGGGGTACGAGCAATCAGCCCCAGCATTTT.